This T cell receptor beta chain came from a study of post-analysis software for immune sequencing data. Germline CDR1 is SGHTA and CDR2 is FQGNSA. The CDR3 extends over 15 amino acids. As to this clonotype: Antigen specificity is unknown. This sequence may be a read error, since a much larger clone differs from it by one base.

Findings of the study overall: When patients were compared with controls, about 5 TRBV segments were more frequent, TRBV5-6, TRBV5-1 and TRBV20-1 among them.

Tagging with unique molecular identifiers was a feature of the TCR beta cDNA libraries. Out of about 1 to 11 million T cells, some 500,000 cDNA molecules were generated. A single record per CDR3 protein comes from TCRdb applying MiXCR to the PCR reads. The sample lists about 760,000 distinct CDR3 sequences, 25% to 30% occurring once. The sequenced sample consisted of blood. The chain employs TRBV7-2 and TRBJ2-7; 12 bases align to TRBD2. This sequence was found in a girl between 10 and 17 years old with multiple sclerosis. The CDR3 is CASSSGLAGSYEQCF. DNA for the CDR3: TGTGCCAGCAGCTCGGGACTAGCGGGTTCCTACGAGCAGTGCTTC.